This TCR beta chain is drawn from a study of shared clonotypes between healthy human individuals. Study in general: Per donor, three plates held CD4 naive cells, three held CD4 memory, two held CD8 naive and one held CD8 memory.

Germline V gives CDR1 WSHSY, CDR2 SAAADI. V was clipped by 4 bases and J by 5 bases, with 11 bases between them. This CDR3 spans 14 amino acids. Selected positively for CCR7 and CD45RO-negative, naive CD8 cells excluded terminally differentiated effector memory CD45RA+ cells. The assay was immunoSEQ multiplex PCR, and TCRdb's table has in-frame clones only and misses some. The sample holds about 2 million clones, around 96% seen once. Turning to this clone: Its antigen is unknown.

Study results and limitations: Non-shared clonotypes showed lower generation probabilities than clonotypes common to all four donors. Represented diversity (both genetic and exposure-history) was limited by the small number of donors.

Specimen: naive CD8+ T cells sorted from blood. The clonotype was recovered from a man aged 18 to 30 in good health. The chain joins TRBV10-2 to TRBJ1-4, with D perhaps TRBD1 (5 bases). The CDR3 nucleotides read TGCGCCAGCAGTGTCGGGGCTAAAAATGAAAAACTGTTTTTT. Translated: CASSVGAKNEKLFF.